The sequence of this T cell receptor (beta chain) was determined in a study of human T cells and chemical hapten exposure. Study-wide background: Patch tests of 0.01% DPC on the upper back were read at 6 days.

One entry per CDR3 protein, called by TCRdb with MiXCR from the RACE reads. This sample carries about 84,000 distinct CDR3 sequences, 8% to 13% of them seen once, and the ten largest clones take approximately 5%. General study findings and limits: High-frequency TCRs, those above 1 in 1000, stayed the same after DPC sensitization.

Time point defined: patch test 2, 6 weeks after DPC sensitization. The treatment denotes: therapeutic diphenylcyclopropenone sensitization with weekly scalp DPC. A few counts support this clonotype. The antigen is unknown. The sample here was whole blood, taken in connection with sensitization to the hapten diphenylcyclopropenone (DPC). The source is a woman aged 50 to 60 with alopecia areata. Some clones in this sample may be carry-over from other donors' samples.

The CDR3 bases are TGTGCCACCAGTGGTAGGTCGGAACAATACAATGAGCAGTTCTTC. This gives the protein CATSGRSEQYNEQFF. This chain uses TRBV24-1 with TRBJ2-1; D is uncertain. The length of the CDR3 is 15 residues. V lost 5 bases, J lost 4 bases, and 14 bases lay in between. Germline V gives CDR1 KGHDR, CDR2 SFDVKD.